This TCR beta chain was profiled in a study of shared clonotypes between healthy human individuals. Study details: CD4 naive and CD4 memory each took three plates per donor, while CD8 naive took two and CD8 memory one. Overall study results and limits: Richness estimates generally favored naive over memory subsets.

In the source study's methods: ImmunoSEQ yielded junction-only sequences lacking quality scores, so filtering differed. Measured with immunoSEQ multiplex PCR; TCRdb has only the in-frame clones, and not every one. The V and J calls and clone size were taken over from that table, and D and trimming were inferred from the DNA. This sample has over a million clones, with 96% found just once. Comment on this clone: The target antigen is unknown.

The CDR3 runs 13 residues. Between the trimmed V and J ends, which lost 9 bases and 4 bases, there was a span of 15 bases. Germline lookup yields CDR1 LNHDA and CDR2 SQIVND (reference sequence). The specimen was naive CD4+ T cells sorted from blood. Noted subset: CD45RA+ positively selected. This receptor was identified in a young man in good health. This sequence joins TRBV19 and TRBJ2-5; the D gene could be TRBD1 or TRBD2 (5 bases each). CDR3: CASAGALGETQYF. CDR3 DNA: TGTGCCAGCGCCGGGGCCCTCGGAGAGACCCAGTACTTC.